The present TCR beta chain was sequenced within a study of blood T cell repertoires in COVID-19. Study background: Nucleic acid was either cDNA or gDNA, and it came from T cells, B-cell-depleted T cells, or PBMCs.

Seattle's cohort entered during active infection and was followed longitudinally. Under the authors' procedure: Amplification of reference gene primers was used by the study to estimate nucleated cell counts. Sequenced by immunoSEQ multiplex PCR; TCRdb stores in-frame clones only, minus some. V, J and clone size derive from that table, while D and trimming were established from the DNA sequence. This sample has 250,000 to 400,000 clones; around 89% occur once, and the top ten carry around 1.6%. In germline, CDR1 is SEHNR, CDR2 FQNEAQ (reference sequence). The V end was cut by 8 bases, the J end by 7 bases, with 26 bases between. The CDR3 is made up of 16 amino acids.

The chain couples TRBV7-9 to TRBJ1-2; possible D gene TRBD1, 5 bases. This TCR was sampled from a woman aged 25-40 years with COVID-19, enrolled during active disease. The sample was peripheral blood. CDR3 in amino acids: CASAVSDTRSSGGYTF. The CDR3 region has the DNA TGTGCCAGCGCCGTATCGGACACCCGATCTTCGGGTGGCTACACCTTC.